These T cell receptor beta chains were read from a single sample in a study of cytomegalovirus exposure and HLA in healthy donors. Assay used: immunoSEQ multiplex PCR; TCRdb lists only in-frame clones, some missing. In the table there are over 70,000 clones, 76% of which are singletons. The sequenced sample was PBMCs. Receptors were obtained from a male donor in good health and CMV-seronegative. The CDR3 runs from the conserved cysteine through the conserved F or W. Each record gives: clone size, J gene, V gene, D gene, CDR3 DNA, CDR3 protein. A D gene is named only where the DNA matches it firmly. Where a row states a size, it is once, few, many or the class of an expanded clone; other rows omit it.

clone_size: -; j_call: TRBJ1-5; v_call: TRBV27; d_call: TRBD1; cdr3_nt: TGTGCCAGCAGTGTGACAGGGGGCCGCAATCAGCCCCAGCATTTT; cdr3_aa: CASSVTGGRNQPQHF
clone_size: -; j_call: TRBJ2-7; v_call: TRBV7-9; d_call: TRBD2; cdr3_nt: TGTGCCAGCAGCGCACCCCCGGGACTAGCAAACTCCTACGAGCAGTACTTC; cdr3_aa: CASSAPPGLANSYEQYF
clone_size: -; j_call: TRBJ1-1; v_call: TRBV28; d_call: -; cdr3_nt: TGTGCCAGCAGCGAGGGACTGACCACTTCGGCTTTCTTT; cdr3_aa: CASSEGLTTSAFF
clone_size: -; j_call: TRBJ1-1; v_call: TRBV5-6; d_call: -; cdr3_nt: TGTGCCAGCAGCTTGTACCAGGAAGCTTTCTTT; cdr3_aa: CASSLYQEAFF
clone_size: -; j_call: TRBJ2-7; v_call: TRBV28; d_call: TRBD1; cdr3_nt: TGTGCCAGCATGGGAGGCGGGACAGGGGGGCGCGAGCAGTACTTC; cdr3_aa: CASMGGGTGGREQYF
clone_size: -; j_call: TRBJ1-1; v_call: TRBV19; d_call: -; cdr3_nt: TGTGCCAGTAGTTTCTGGGGGCAATACACTGAAGCTTTCTTT; cdr3_aa: CASSFWGQYTEAFF
clone_size: -; j_call: TRBJ2-7; v_call: TRBV28; d_call: -; cdr3_nt: TGTGCCAGCAGTTTAGTTAGCTCCTCCTACGAGCAGTACTTC; cdr3_aa: CASSLVSSSYEQYF
clone_size: -; j_call: TRBJ2-5; v_call: TRBV18; d_call: TRBD1; cdr3_nt: TGTGCCAGCTCACCACCGACAGGGGGCGGGCTGGGCCAAGAGACCCAGTACTTC; cdr3_aa: CASSPPTGGGLGQETQYF
clone_size: once; j_call: TRBJ2-3; v_call: TRBV29-1; d_call: -; cdr3_nt: TGCAGCGTTGAAGGCAGGGGAGATCTAGATACGCAGTATTTT; cdr3_aa: CSVEGRGDLDTQYF
clone_size: -; j_call: TRBJ2-3; v_call: TRBV7-2; d_call: TRBD2; cdr3_nt: TGTGCCAGCAGCCCGGGACTAGCGCGGCGCACAGATACGCAGTATTTT; cdr3_aa: CASSPGLARRTDTQYF
clone_size: -; j_call: TRBJ2-7; v_call: TRBV7-2; d_call: -; cdr3_nt: TGTGCCAGCAGCCTAGGGCACCTCTCCTACGAGCAGTACTTC; cdr3_aa: CASSLGHLSYEQYF
clone_size: -; j_call: TRBJ1-5; v_call: TRBV7-2; d_call: -; cdr3_nt: TGTGCCAGCAGTCAAGTGGCGGAGAATCAGCCCCAGCATTTT; cdr3_aa: CASSQVAENQPQHF
clone_size: once; j_call: TRBJ1-2; v_call: TRBV7-9; d_call: -; cdr3_nt: TGTTCCAGCGGAGGCTATGGCTACACCTTC; cdr3_aa: CSSGGYGYTF
clone_size: once; j_call: TRBJ2-6; v_call: TRBV7-2; d_call: TRBD1; cdr3_nt: TGTGCCAGCAGCTCCGACAGGGCTGGGGCCAACGTCCTGACTTTC; cdr3_aa: CASSSDRAGANVLTF
clone_size: -; j_call: TRBJ1-5; v_call: TRBV19; d_call: -; cdr3_nt: TGTGCCAGTGGGAGACTAGGCGGCAATCAGCCCCAGCATTTT; cdr3_aa: CASGRLGGNQPQHF
clone_size: -; j_call: TRBJ1-4; v_call: TRBV19; d_call: -; cdr3_nt: TGTGCCAGTAGTCCTCCTAGGATCGGGAGAACTAATGAAAAACTGTTTTTT; cdr3_aa: CASSPPRIGRTNEKLFF
clone_size: few; j_call: TRBJ2-7; v_call: TRBV5-1; d_call: -; cdr3_nt: TGCGCCAGCAGCTTGGGAGACACAGCCTACGAGCAGTACTTC; cdr3_aa: CASSLGDTAYEQYF
clone_size: -; j_call: TRBJ2-3; v_call: TRBV27; d_call: TRBD2; cdr3_nt: TGTGCCAGCAGTTTCGAAGCGGGGGGGCCTGGGGATACGCAGTATTTT; cdr3_aa: CASSFEAGGPGDTQYF
clone_size: -; j_call: TRBJ1-2; v_call: TRBV14; d_call: TRBD1; cdr3_nt: TGTGCCAGCAGCCAAGAATGGACAGGGGGCCGCTATGGCTACACCTTC; cdr3_aa: CASSQEWTGGRYGYTF
clone_size: -; j_call: TRBJ2-7; v_call: TRBV19; d_call: -; cdr3_nt: TGTGCCAGTAGTACCGGGGAGGGGGGATACGAGCAGTACTTC; cdr3_aa: CASSTGEGGYEQYF
clone_size: -; j_call: TRBJ1-2; v_call: TRBV6-5; d_call: TRBD1; cdr3_nt: TGTGCCAGCAGTTACCGGACAGGGGGGGATTATGGCTACACCTTC; cdr3_aa: CASSYRTGGDYGYTF
clone_size: few; j_call: TRBJ1-4; v_call: TRBV2; d_call: TRBD1; cdr3_nt: TGTGCCAGCACTCGCCCACAGGGGGCCCCCGGGTCGGATAATGAAAAACTGTTTTTT; cdr3_aa: CASTRPQGAPGSDNEKLFF
clone_size: -; j_call: TRBJ1-2; v_call: TRBV5-5; d_call: TRBD1; cdr3_nt: TGTGCCAGCAGCTTGGGCCCGGGACAGGGGGTATCGGATGGCTACACCTTC; cdr3_aa: CASSLGPGQGVSDGYTF
clone_size: -; j_call: TRBJ1-5; v_call: TRBV6-5; d_call: TRBD1; cdr3_nt: TGTGCCAGCAGTTGGGACAGGGCTCAGCCCCAGCATTTT; cdr3_aa: CASSWDRAQPQHF
clone_size: -; j_call: TRBJ1-1; v_call: TRBV19; d_call: -; cdr3_nt: TGTGCCAGTAAGGCGGGGCACACTGAAGCTTTCTTT; cdr3_aa: CASKAGHTEAFF
clone_size: few; j_call: TRBJ2-7; v_call: TRBV7-3; d_call: -; cdr3_nt: TGTGCCAGCAGTCCAGGGTCAGGAGACTCCTACGAGCAGTACTTC; cdr3_aa: CASSPGSGDSYEQYF
clone_size: -; j_call: TRBJ1-1; v_call: TRBV29-1; d_call: -; cdr3_nt: TGCAGCGGACTAGCGGCACTGAACACTGAAGCTTTCTTT; cdr3_aa: CSGLAALNTEAFF
clone_size: -; j_call: TRBJ1-1; v_call: TRBV6-6; d_call: -; cdr3_nt: TGTGCCAGCAGTTACGGGAGGTTAGGCACTGAAGCTTTCTTT; cdr3_aa: CASSYGRLGTEAFF
clone_size: -; j_call: TRBJ1-1; v_call: TRBV2; d_call: TRBD1; cdr3_nt: TGTGCCAGCAGCCTGACAGGGGATAACACTGAAGCTTTCTTT; cdr3_aa: CASSLTGDNTEAFF
clone_size: -; j_call: TRBJ1-1; v_call: TRBV6-5; d_call: -; cdr3_nt: TGTGCCAGCAGTTACTCGAGGCAGCTGAACACTGAAGCTTTCTTT; cdr3_aa: CASSYSRQLNTEAFF
clone_size: -; j_call: TRBJ2-3; v_call: TRBV7-9; d_call: -; cdr3_nt: TGTGCCAGCAGCACCCCGCGGAACGCGCAGTATTTT; cdr3_aa: CASSTPRNAQYF
clone_size: -; j_call: TRBJ2-7; v_call: TRBV10-3; d_call: TRBD1; cdr3_nt: TGTGCCATCAGAGCATCACCCGGGACAGGGCTCGACGAGCAGTACTTC; cdr3_aa: CAIRASPGTGLDEQYF
clone_size: -; j_call: TRBJ1-6; v_call: TRBV11-1; d_call: -; cdr3_nt: TGTGCCAGCAGCCCTGGGGGCGGGAGGAGCTCACCCCTCCACTTT; cdr3_aa: CASSPGGGRSSPLHF
clone_size: -; j_call: TRBJ1-6; v_call: TRBV6-1; d_call: -; cdr3_nt: TGTGCCAGCAGTGCAGGGGAGAGTTCACCCCTCCACTTT; cdr3_aa: CASSAGESSPLHF
clone_size: few; j_call: TRBJ1-5; v_call: TRBV6-4; d_call: -; cdr3_nt: TGTGCCAGCAGTGAGGCAGCGAGCAATCAGCCCCAGCATTTT; cdr3_aa: CASSEAASNQPQHF
clone_size: -; j_call: TRBJ1-1; v_call: TRBV11-2; d_call: TRBD1; cdr3_nt: TGTGCCAGCAGCTTGCCGGACAGGGAAGCTTTCTTT; cdr3_aa: CASSLPDREAFF
clone_size: -; j_call: TRBJ1-2; v_call: TRBV5-4; d_call: TRBD1; cdr3_nt: TGTGCCAGCAGCTTAGGAGGGGGCAACGACTATGGCTACACCTTC; cdr3_aa: CASSLGGGNDYGYTF
clone_size: -; j_call: TRBJ1-5; v_call: TRBV28; d_call: TRBD1; cdr3_nt: TGTGCAGTCTGGGACAGGGACCAGCCCCAGCATTTT; cdr3_aa: CAVWDRDQPQHF
clone_size: -; j_call: TRBJ2-4; v_call: TRBV4-3; d_call: -; cdr3_nt: TGCGCCAGCAGCCAAGGAAATTGGGGGGGGGCCACCTTAGCCAAAAACATTCAGTACTTC; cdr3_aa: CASSQGNWGGATLAKNIQYF
clone_size: -; j_call: TRBJ2-5; v_call: TRBV7-9; d_call: -; cdr3_nt: TGTGCCAGCAGCACTTACCGGGACACTCAAGAGACCCAGTACTTC; cdr3_aa: CASSTYRDTQETQYF
clone_size: few; j_call: TRBJ2-1; v_call: TRBV7-9; d_call: TRBD2; cdr3_nt: TGTGCCAGCGAGAGCGGGAGTTCTGATGAGCAGTTCTTC; cdr3_aa: CASESGSSDEQFF
clone_size: -; j_call: TRBJ2-2; v_call: TRBV4-3; d_call: -; cdr3_nt: TGCGCCAGCAGCCAAGACGGGGTTTGGACCGGGGAGCTGTTTTTT; cdr3_aa: CASSQDGVWTGELFF
clone_size: -; j_call: TRBJ1-1; v_call: TRBV7-2; d_call: -; cdr3_nt: TGTGCCAGCAGCCTATACGGACAGATGAACACTGAAGCTTTCTTT; cdr3_aa: CASSLYGQMNTEAFF
clone_size: -; j_call: TRBJ1-2; v_call: TRBV6-1; d_call: -; cdr3_nt: TGTGCCAGCAGTGAAGGGGGCGGAAGGAACTATGGCTACACCTTC; cdr3_aa: CASSEGGGRNYGYTF
clone_size: -; j_call: TRBJ2-3; v_call: TRBV7-2; d_call: TRBD2; cdr3_nt: TGTGCCAGCAGCTCGACTAGCGGGGGGGAAGATACGCAGTATTTT; cdr3_aa: CASSSTSGGEDTQYF
clone_size: -; j_call: TRBJ2-7; v_call: TRBV4-1; d_call: TRBD2; cdr3_nt: TGCGCCAGCAGCCAAGAAGGGGGACTAGCGGTGGGGGTAGTCGAGCAGTACTTC; cdr3_aa: CASSQEGGLAVGVVEQYF